This T cell receptor beta chain was observed in a study of blood T cells in healthy people across ages. About the research overall: Through template switching, about one barcoded beta molecule was captured per two T cells, as measured in model experiments.

Points on this clonotype: A read error may produce the germline difference seen at one junction end.

Using a J-beta primer mix together with a sample-barcoded 5' primer, a second PCR was run for roughly 6 to 12 cycles. One entry per CDR3 protein results from TCRdb running MiXCR on the 5' RACE reads. The table includes 890,000 or so distinct CDR3 sequences, roughly 60% detected once. This receptor was taken from a man aged 30-40 years in good health. Sample: blood.

For the CDR3, the DNA is TGTGCCAGCAGCTTTTTTCAGGGCGAGCGGTTCTTC. Translated, it gives CASSFFQGERFF. The chain has TRBV7-2 and TRBJ2-1; D might be TRBD1 (5 bases). CDR1 SGHTA and CDR2 FQGNSA come from the germline V gene. The CDR3 totals 12 residues.